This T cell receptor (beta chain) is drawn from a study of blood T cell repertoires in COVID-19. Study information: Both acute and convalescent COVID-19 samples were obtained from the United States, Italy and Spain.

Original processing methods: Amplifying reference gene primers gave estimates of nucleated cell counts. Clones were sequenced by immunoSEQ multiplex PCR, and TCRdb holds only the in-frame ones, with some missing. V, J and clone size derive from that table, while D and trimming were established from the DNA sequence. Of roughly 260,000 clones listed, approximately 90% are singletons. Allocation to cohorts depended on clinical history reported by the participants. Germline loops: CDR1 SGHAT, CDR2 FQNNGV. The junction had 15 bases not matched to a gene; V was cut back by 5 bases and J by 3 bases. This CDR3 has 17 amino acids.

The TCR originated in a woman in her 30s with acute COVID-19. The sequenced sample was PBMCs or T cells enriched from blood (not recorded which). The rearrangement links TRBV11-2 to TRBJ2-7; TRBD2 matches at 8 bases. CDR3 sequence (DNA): TGTGCCAGCAGCCTAAAATTCCCCGGGACTAGTCACTACGAGCAGTACTTC. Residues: CASSLKFPGTSHYEQYF. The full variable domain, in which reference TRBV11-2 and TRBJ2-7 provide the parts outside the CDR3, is EAGVAQSPRYKIIEKRQSVAFWCNPISGHATLYWYQQILGQGPKLLIQFQNNGVVDDSQLPKDRFSAERLKGVDSTLKIQPAKLEDSAVYLCASSLKFPGTSHYEQYFGPGTRLTVT.